What follows describes a single TCR beta chain. These data are taken from a study of early T cells in non-severe SARS-CoV-2 infection. Unmatched junction bases numbered 9, after V lost 7 bases and J lost 2 bases. The germline V gene encodes CDR1 LNHDA and CDR2 SQIVND (reference sequence). This CDR3 contains 15 residues. TCRdb re-called the 5' RACE reads with MiXCR, one entry per CDR3 protein. The data hold about 30,000 distinct CDR3 sequences, with 5.5% to 8% observed a single time. The TCR comes from an adult who was a healthcare worker with PCR-confirmed SARS-CoV-2 infection or an uninfected control (not recorded which). Sequenced input: whole blood. The chain has TRBV19 and TRBJ2-3; 7 nucleotides line up with TRBD1. This CDR3 is CASTRRDSNTDTQYF. DNA of the CDR3: TGTGCCAGTACCCGCCGGGACAGCAACACAGATACGCAGTATTTT.